Sequencing of this T cell receptor beta chain was carried out in a study of shared clonotypes between healthy human individuals (dated by TCRdb to about 2020). About the study as a whole: The cohort included three men and two women between 18 and 49 years of age. Libraries were prepared and TCR repertoires were sequenced by different laboratories using diverse techniques, in order to increase sequencing depth and limit assay-specific biases. The study deeply sequenced blood TCR repertoires of roughly five healthy adults to estimate repertoire size and the extent of clonotype sharing between individuals. Per donor, three plates each were used for CD4 naive and CD4 memory, two for CD8 naive, and one for CD8 memory. Each donor's leukapheresis produced roughly between roughly 0.9 and 8.9 billion PBMCs. Broad study findings and their caveats: Sampling was restricted to blood, and TCR repertoires in tissues likely differ from the TCR repertoires found in blood. Roughly 5.2% of naive CD4, 3.5% of naive CD8, roughly 2.4% of memory CD4, and more than 0.35% of memory CD8 clonotypes were shared across four donors. Higher generation probabilities were observed for clonotypes shared by all four sorted-subset donors than for non-shared clonotypes. Larger estimated clonotype richness was generally found for naive subsets than for memory subsets. Because the study included a small number of donors, the genetic and exposure-history diversity represented was limited. Pairwise subsampling led to the expectation that sequencing depth would affect the degree of clonotype sharing among donors. Rarefaction of sorted-subset datasets indicated incomplete sequencing despite the large sequencing depth.

The donors were healthy, HIV-negative adults with no recently reported acute infections or vaccinations. Every donor was a Caucasian adult residing in Nashville, Tennessee, USA. Magnetic negative selection was used to enrich CD4+ T cells, after which naive cells were positively selected on CD45RA and the negative fraction became the memory subset. Blood was collected by leukapheresis, and PBMCs were isolated by Ficoll-Histopaque density gradient centrifugation and then cryopreserved in liquid nitrogen vapor phase. Purity and quantity of every magnetically sorted T cell population were checked by analytical flow cytometry. Genomic DNA was isolated from each sorted fraction and quantified by UV absorbance on a Nanodrop 2000c. A remark on this clone: Its antigen has not been determined. Base qualities are not at hand, and no much larger clone is one base apart.

The CDR3 numbers 15 residues from cysteine through phenylalanine. The DNA shown is the 45-base CDR3, in frame from base 1. Trimming takes 5 bases off V and 2 bases off J; junction bases not matched to a gene: 7. In the germline V gene, CDR1 corresponds to SNHLY and CDR2 to FYNNEI. TCR CDR3 regions were amplified from genomic DNA by multiplex PCR using the deep immunoSEQ assay. Genomic DNA extracted from each cell subset was distributed evenly over all wells of several immunoSEQ 96-well plates, and each plate served as one replicate. For sorted subsets, 200 to 250 ng of genomic DNA, equivalent to 25,000 to 35,000 T cell genomes, went into each replicate PCR. Purified libraries were quantified with a Qubit 3.0 fluorometer, sized on a Bioanalyzer 2100, and re-quantified with the KAPA Library Quantification kit. Each immunoSEQ 96-well plate was sequenced on its own single-read 150-cycle Illumina NextSeq 550 flow cell. Per the original workflow: Because the immunoSEQ output included only junctional sequences and no quality scores, the filtering could not be the same as the filtering used for full-length reads. To assign V/J genes and CDR3, sequences were annotated using PyIR, a Python wrapper for IgBLAST v1.9, with IMGT germline references. Reads were removed for weak V/J assignments (E-value above 1e-6), missing CDR3, stop codons, out-of-frame junctions, or ambiguous translated residues. V3J clonotypes were defined by identical inferred V gene, J gene, and CDR3 amino acid sequence. Percentage overlap between repertoires was computed as shared unique clonotypes divided by the size of the smaller repertoire. RTK rarefaction, the Chao1 estimator, and Recon v2.1 estimates of unobserved clonotypes were used to assess repertoire richness. Generation probabilities were computed with OLGA for all TCRbeta clonotypes obtained by the gDNA method from several donors. TCRdb provides this immuneACCESS table in a form limited to in-frame rearrangements. Some clones are lacking; in checked studies, under half of them reflect an unresolved V gene, and why the rest are absent is not known. V and J calls and clone size follow that table, whereas D and trimming were derived from the DNA. The sample table holds roughly 1,600,000 clones, of which around 98.5% were seen once. Roughly 0.36% of the sample is taken by the ten largest.

The clonotype originates from a man aged 25-45 years in good health. Source material: naive CD4+ T cells sorted from blood. The cell subset or site label corresponds to: CD45RA+ positively selected. The chain employs TRBV2 and TRBJ2-7; TRBD2 fits 9 bases in the junction. In nucleotides, the sequence is TGTGCCAGCAGTCCCTCAAGCGGGAGGACCTACGAGCAGTACTTC. This gives the protein CASSPSSGRTYEQYF.